The 10 T cell receptor beta chains below were found in one sample sequenced in a study of blood T cell repertoires in COVID-19. Measured with immunoSEQ multiplex PCR; TCRdb has only the in-frame clones, and not every one. This sample has some 140,000 clones, with about 70% found just once. Sample: peripheral blood. The receptors here all came from a man older than 75 with acute or convalescent COVID-19.

This clone has just a few counts. The rearrangement uses TRBV7-2 and TRBJ2-5; unclear D gene. From germline, CDR1 is SGHTA and CDR2 FQGNSA. Trimming removed 2 bases from V and 2 bases from J, with 6 bases in between. The CDR3 contains 13 residues. The CDR3 region has the DNA TGTGCCAGCAGCTTATATGTACAAGAGACCCAGTACTTC. Its protein product is CASSLYVQETQYF.

This rearrangement joins TRBV7-9 to TRBJ1-5; D might be TRBD1 (5 bases). Germline V gives CDR1 SEHNR, CDR2 FQNEAQ (reference sequence). V lost 1 base and J lost 4, with 11 bases in between. CDR3 length: 15 amino acids. CDR3 DNA: TGTGCCAGCAGCTTAGACCAGGGTTGGAATCAGCCCCAGCATTTT. Protein: CASSLDQGWNQPQHF.

This chain connects TRBV9 to TRBJ2-5; the D gene is possibly TRBD1 (6 bases). Trimming took off 0 bases at V and 4 bases at J, with 13 bases between the two ends. Germline V gene sequence: CDR1 SGDLS, CDR2 YYNGEE. The CDR3 runs to 15 residues. For the CDR3, the DNA is TGTGCCAGCAGCGTAGAGGACAGTCAGGGAGAGACCCAGTACTTC. Protein sequence: CASSVEDSQGETQYF.

The chain is built from TRBV7-6 and TRBJ1-1; TRBD1 might be the D (5 bases). The ends were cut back, 5 bases at V and 3 bases at J, with 13 bases in the middle. This CDR3 is built from 14 residues. From germline, CDR1 is SGHVS and CDR2 FNYEAQ. The CDR3 region is CASSLGRGDTEAFF. CDR3 coding DNA: TGTGCCAGCAGCCTAGGCCGGGGGGACACTGAAGCTTTCTTT.

The rearrangement uses TRBV7-9 and TRBJ2-2; possible D gene TRBD2, 6 bases. This CDR3 region has 13 residues. Per the germline V gene, CDR1 is SEHNR and CDR2 is FQNEAQ (reference sequence). Trimming took off 7 bases at V and 4 bases at J, with 10 bases between the two ends. CDR3 in DNA: TGTGCCAGCAAACCCGGGGGCACCGGGGAGCTGTTTTTT. Amino acid sequence: CASKPGGTGELFF. Using reference TRBV7-9 and TRBJ2-2 for the parts outside the CDR3, the full variable domain is DTGVSQNPRHKITKRGQNVTFRCDPISEHNRLYWYRQTLGQGPEFLTYFQNEAQLEKSRLLSDRFSAERPKGSFSTLEIQRTEQGDSAMYLCASKPGGTGELFFGEGSRLTVL.

V usage is TRBV11-2 and J usage is TRBJ2-7; the match to TRBD1 covers 7 bases. This CDR3 contains 15 residues. The germline V gene has CDR1 SGHAT and CDR2 FQNNGV. Losses at the gene ends were 6 bases for V and 1 base for J; bases not matched to a gene: 9. The CDR3 nucleotides read TGTGCCAGCAGTCGAACCGGGACAGCATCCTACGAGCAGTACTTC. It specifies CASSRTGTASYEQYF.

The chain employs TRBV9 and TRBJ1-6; 7 bases are shared with TRBD1. The germline V gene encodes CDR1 SGDLS and CDR2 YYNGEE. The length of the CDR3 is 14 residues. Germline trimming cut 3 bases from V and 14 bases from J; bases unmatched to any gene: 11. This CDR3 is CASSDRQGRGSLHF. In DNA form, the CDR3 reads TGTGCCAGCAGCGACCGACAGGGCCGCGGGTCCCTCCACTTT.

The chain carries TRBV4-2 and TRBJ2-1; a possible D gene is TRBD1 (6 bases). This CDR3 is 15 amino acids long. Trimming removed 0 bases at V and 5 bases at J, with 11 bases between. Germline values: CDR1 LGHNA, CDR2 YNFKEQ. The CDR3: CASSQDQGPNNEQFF. The CDR3 DNA reads as TGTGCCAGCAGCCAAGATCAGGGGCCCAACAATGAGCAGTTCTTC.

This clone was seen only once. The chain couples TRBV9 to TRBJ1-2; possible D gene TRBD1, 6 bases. Per the germline V gene, CDR1 is SGDLS and CDR2 is YYNGEE. The V end lost 0 bases, the J end lost 1 base, and 10 bases lay between the germline ends. The CDR3 loop spans 15 amino acids. The CDR3 bases are TGTGCCAGCAGCGTAGCGTCAGGGGATAACTATGGCTACACCTTC. Its translation: CASSVASGDNYGYTF.

The V gene is TRBV4-1, the J gene TRBJ1-5; a weak D match, TRBD1 (6 bases). The V end lost 3 bases, the J end lost 6 bases, and 12 bases lay between the germline ends. Germline CDR1 is MGHRA and CDR2 is YSYEKL. The CDR3 is 14 residues long. CDR3 bases: TGCGCCAGCAGCCACCAAACAGGGACTCAGCCCCAGCATTTT. As protein: CASSHQTGTQPQHF.